This entry lists 19 T cell receptor beta chains sequenced from one sample in a study of blood T cells in healthy people across ages. Using a J-beta primer mix together with a sample-barcoded 5' primer, a second PCR was run for roughly 7 to 12 cycles. TCRdb re-analysed the 5' RACE reads in MiXCR, keeping a single row per CDR3 protein. Among around 700,000 distinct CDR3 sequences listed, 20% to 25% were seen once. The same specimen was also included in a second study, on T cells of mothers and their children.

The sequencing input was blood. The receptors were sampled from a boy younger than 18 in good health.

The genes are TRBV11-2 and TRBJ2-5; D is unresolved. This CDR3 has 18 residues. Germline-derived CDR1 and CDR2 are SGHAT and FQNNGV. The V and J ends lost 5 bases and 0 bases respectively, with 22 bases between them. The CDR3 sequence: CASSVGISAVGYQETQYF. In DNA form, the CDR3 reads TGTGCCAGCAGCGTAGGAATAAGCGCAGTGGGGTACCAAGAGACCCAGTACTTC.

This clonotype was picked up a small number of times. The chain joins TRBV29-1 to TRBJ2-7; D is ambiguous. V was trimmed by 4 bases and J by 5 bases, leaving 9 bases between them. CDR3 length: 11 residues. Germline-derived CDR1 and CDR2 are SQVTM and ANQGSEA. CDR3 amino acids: CSVVRKDEQYF. The CDR3 nucleotides are TGCAGCGTTGTAAGAAAGGACGAGCAGTACTTC.

V gene TRBV15 combines with J gene TRBJ2-5, with 7 bases identical to TRBD2. With V trimmed by 1 base and J by 4 bases, 6 bases remained unmatched. Germline-derived CDR1 and CDR2 are LNHNV and YYDKDF (reference sequence). The CDR3 runs to 15 residues. CDR3 DNA: TGTGCCACCAGCAGAGTGGCGGGAGCCTCAGAGACCCAGTACTTC. Protein: CATSRVAGASETQYF.

The chain carries TRBV3-1 and TRBJ2-2; a possible D gene is TRBD1 (6 bases). This CDR3 comprises 13 residues. The germline V and J ends were trimmed by 9 bases and 1 base, with 9 bases remaining between them. The germline gives CDR1 LGHDT, CDR2 YNNKEL (reference sequence). The CDR3 here is CASAQGNTGELFF. CDR3 nucleotides: TGTGCCAGTGCACAGGGGAACACCGGGGAGCTGTTTTTT.

About this clonotype itself: Here the CDR3 omits its conserved ending phenylalanine or tryptophan, so a read error is the likely source. This CDR3 reads CASSLGAGTGTYEQYL. The CDR3 nucleotides are TGTGCCAGCAGCTTAGGCGCCGGGACAGGGACCTACGAGCAGTACCTC. This chain uses TRBV7-2 with TRBJ2-5, with 9 bases identical to TRBD1. The J call is doubtful: the DNA matches TRBJ2-7 better. The CDR3 contains 16 residues. Germline V CDR1 and CDR2: SGHTA, FQGNSA.

The genes are TRBV19 and TRBJ2-2; 9 bases are shared with TRBD2. CDR1 LNHDA and CDR2 SQIVND come from the germline V gene (reference sequence). V shed 0 bases, J shed 3 bases, and the junction held 5 bases outside the gene matches. CDR3 length: 17 amino acids. The CDR3 sequence: CASSIESSGIHTGELFF. In DNA, the CDR3 is TGTGCCAGTAGTATAGAGTCTAGCGGGATCCACACCGGGGAGCTGTTTTTT.

The chain uses TRBV27 and TRBJ2-5; 7 nucleotides align to TRBD1. TRBJ2-7 matches the DNA end more closely, so the J call is doubtful. This CDR3 region has 14 residues. Germline CDR1 MNHEY, CDR2 SMNVEV (reference sequence). This chain's CDR3 is CASSSIDRVDEQYF. For the CDR3, the DNA is TGTGCCAGCAGTTCTATCGACAGGGTGGACGAGCAGTACTTC.

The chain has TRBV7-2 and TRBJ2-7, with a weak D call TRBD1 (6 bases). Per the germline V gene, CDR1 is SGHTA and CDR2 is FQGNSA. The CDR3 is 15 residues long. Trimming cost V 3 bases and J 2 bases, with 14 bases left between them. CDR3 in amino acids: CASSFYRAPPYEQYF. CDR3 coding DNA: TGTGCCAGCAGCTTCTACAGGGCCCCACCCTACGAGCAGTACTTC.

This clonotype was observed a few times. This chain connects TRBV21-1 to TRBJ2-5; whether TRBD2, the table's D call, matches the DNA was not checked. The DNA end is more similar to TRBJ2-1, so the J call may be wrong. TRBV21-1 is listed as a pseudogene. CDR3 length equals 15 residues. CDR3 residues: CASSKGGGVSDEQFF. The CDR3 DNA sequence: TGTGCCAGCAGCAAGGGGGGAGGGGTTTCGGATGAGCAGTTCTTC.

This clonotype was found a few times. V gene TRBV24-1 combines with J gene TRBJ1-5; TRBD1 aligns across 7 bases. Trimming at V came to 11 bases and at J to 1 base, leaving 7 bases not matched to a gene. The length of the CDR3 is 14 residues. Per the germline V gene, CDR1 is KGHDR and CDR2 is SFDVKD. CDR3 amino acids: CASGGGGSNQPQHF. The CDR3 DNA follows: TGTGCCAGTGGAGGGGGCGGAAGCAATCAGCCCCAGCATTTT.

This chain links TRBV19 with TRBJ2-5; possible D gene TRBD1, 5 bases. With the DNA end fitting TRBJ2-7 better, the J assignment may be wrong. The CDR3 spans 13 residues. The germline V gene has CDR1 LNHDA and CDR2 SQIVND (reference sequence). In DNA form, the CDR3 reads TGTGCCAGTAGTACCTTGGACACCTACGAGCAGTACTTC. It specifies CASSTLDTYEQYF.

There are a few counts of this clonotype. CDR3 in amino acids: CSVETHNEQFF. The DNA of the CDR3 is TGCAGCGTTGAAACCCACAATGAGCAGTTCTTC. The gene calls are TRBV29-1 and TRBJ2-1; no reliable D call. V was shortened by 2 bases and J by 5 bases, with 4 bases between the two germline ends. CDR3 length equals 11 residues. The germline V gene encodes CDR1 SQVTM and CDR2 ANQGSEA.

The chain links TRBV20-1 to TRBJ2-5; D is tentatively TRBD1 or TRBD2 (5 bases each). Per the germline V gene, CDR1 is DFQATT and CDR2 is SNEGSKA (reference sequence). This CDR3 has 13 amino acids. Deletions cut 7 bases from V and 1 base from J, with 13 bases between. CDR3 nucleotides: TGCAGTGTACAGAGGGGCTCCCAAGAGACCCAGTACTTC. Translated, it gives CSVQRGSQETQYF.

The J gene is TRBJ2-3, the V gene TRBV4-1, with a tentative D call TRBD2 (6 bases). CDR3 length: 17 amino acids. CDR1 MGHRA and CDR2 YSYEKL come from the germline V gene. V shed 3 bases and J shed 2 bases, with 18 bases lying between them. The CDR3 sequence: CASSQESLAPHTDTQYF. In nucleotides, the CDR3 is TGCGCCAGCAGCCAGGAGTCCCTAGCGCCACACACAGATACGCAGTATTTT.

This clonotype came up a few times. Compared with germline, one end of the junction differs, possibly owing to a read error. The V and J genes are TRBV4-3 and TRBJ1-1, with TRBD1 as a possible D gene (6 bases). Germline CDR1 is LGHNA and CDR2 is YSLEER. CDR3 length: 14 amino acids. CDR3 sequence (DNA): TGCGCCAGCAGCCAAGGAAGCTGGGACACTCAAGCTTTCTTT. As protein: CASSQGSWDTQAFF.

The genes are TRBV12-3 or TRBV12-4 and TRBJ2-4, with D hard to call. V dropped 3 bases and J dropped 6 bases, with 6 bases sitting between them. The CDR3 contains 12 residues. CDR3 sequence: CASSLARNIQYF. For the CDR3, the DNA is TGTGCCAGCAGTTTGGCCCGAAACATTCAGTACTTC.

The CDR3 protein is CASSPLGISSYNEQFF. The CDR3 DNA follows: TGCGCCAGCAGCCCTCTTGGGATATCCTCCTACAATGAGCAGTTCTTC. The genes are TRBV4-1 and TRBJ2-1; no reliable D call. The V gene lost 4 bases and the J gene lost 0 bases, with 13 bases spanning the gap. Per germline, CDR1 MGHRA and CDR2 YSYEKL. This CDR3 contains 16 residues.

J is TRBJ1-2 and V is TRBV9; no reliable D call. V was clipped by 1 base and J by 4 bases, with 11 bases between them. The CDR3 is 14 amino acids. Germline V gene lookup returns CDR1 SGDLS and CDR2 YYNGEE. The chain's CDR3 is CASSVSQGSYGYTF. The CDR3 nucleotides are TGTGCCAGCAGCGTAAGCCAAGGGAGCTATGGCTACACCTTC.

The rearrangement joins TRBV10-1 to TRBJ1-5; D is unresolved. The germline gives CDR1 WNHNN, CDR2 SYGVQD (reference sequence). The CDR3 length is 12 residues. V shed 7 bases and J shed 3 bases, with 7 bases lying between them. The CDR3 region is CASTGFNQPQHF. The CDR3 coding sequence is TGCGCCAGCACGGGGTTCAATCAGCCCCAGCATTTT.